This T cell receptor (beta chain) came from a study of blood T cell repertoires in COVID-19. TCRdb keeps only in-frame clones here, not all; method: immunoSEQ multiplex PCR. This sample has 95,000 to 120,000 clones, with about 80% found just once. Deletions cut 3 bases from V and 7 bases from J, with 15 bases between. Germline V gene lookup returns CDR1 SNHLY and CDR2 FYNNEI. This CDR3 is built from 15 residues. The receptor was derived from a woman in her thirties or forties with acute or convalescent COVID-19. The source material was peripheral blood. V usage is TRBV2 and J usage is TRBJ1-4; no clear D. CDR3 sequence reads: CASSEHPGMGEKLFF. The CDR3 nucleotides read TGTGCCAGCAGTGAGCATCCGGGGATGGGTGAAAAACTGTTTTTT.